This note documents a single T cell receptor beta chain sequence. Its antigen remains unidentified. This sample was taken from a study of shared clonotypes between healthy human individuals. Running of the assay took place at deep level. Each subset's genomic DNA was shared equally among a number of immunoSEQ plates. Repertoires were generated with immunoSEQ multiplex PCR, while TCRdb's copy carries only in-frame clones and drops some. This sample has about 610,000 clones, with about 96% found just once. Study conclusions and caveats: Clonotypes that were shared across a handful of donors made up 4% to 6% of naive CD4 clonotypes. In general, naive subsets displayed greater estimated richness than memory subsets did.

The V gene end was trimmed by 2 bases and the J gene end by 4 bases; junction bases not matched to a gene: 9. Germline V gene lookup returns CDR1 WSHSY and CDR2 SAAADI. There are 16 residues in the CDR3. The origin of this receptor is a woman in her twenties or thirties in good health. The sequencing input was naive CD4+ T cells sorted from blood. Subset meaning: CD45RA+ positively selected. The chain couples TRBV10-2 to TRBJ2-7, with 9 nucleotides matching TRBD1. The CDR3 DNA sequence: TGCGCCAGCAGTGAGAGAGACAGGGGGTTACGGTACGAGCAGTACTTC. Translation: CASSERDRGLRYEQYF.